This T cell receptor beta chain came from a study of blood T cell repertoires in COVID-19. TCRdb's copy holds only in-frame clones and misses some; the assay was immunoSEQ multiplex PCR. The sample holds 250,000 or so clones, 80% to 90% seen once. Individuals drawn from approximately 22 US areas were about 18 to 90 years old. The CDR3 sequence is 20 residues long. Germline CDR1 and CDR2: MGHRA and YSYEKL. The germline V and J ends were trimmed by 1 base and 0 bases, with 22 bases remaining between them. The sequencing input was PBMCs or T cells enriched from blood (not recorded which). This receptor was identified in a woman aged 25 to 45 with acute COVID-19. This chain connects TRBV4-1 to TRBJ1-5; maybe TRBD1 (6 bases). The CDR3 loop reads CASSQVAIPRGLYSNQPQHF. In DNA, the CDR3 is TGCGCCAGCAGCCAAGTAGCGATTCCCAGGGGCCTCTATAGCAATCAGCCCCAGCATTTT.